This is a list of T cell receptor beta chains from one sample in a study of response to subunit inactivated influenza vaccine. TCRdb re-analysed the RT-PCR reads in MiXCR, keeping a single row per CDR3 protein. The table records more than 550,000 distinct CDR3 sequences, roughly 12% of them present only once. This same sample was also part of a study on T cells expressing NK-cell markers.

The material was PBMCs from blood, obtained on the day of vaccination. These receptors came from a man aged 45 to 65 who received an inactivated influenza vaccine. The CDR3 runs from the conserved cysteine through the conserved F or W. The D gene is left open where the match is weak. The size field is filled for only some rows; it gives once, few, many or a size class.

j_call	clone_size	v_call	d_call	cdr3_nt	cdr3_aa
TRBJ1-3	few	TRBV12-3/TRBV12-4	-	TGTGCCAGTTATAGACCCAGCTCTGGAAACACCATATATTTT	CASYRPSSGNTIYF
TRBJ2-7	-	TRBV4-3	TRBD1	TGCGCCAGCAGCCAAGCCTGGACAGGGAGTTACGAGCAGTACTTC	CASSQAWTGSYEQYF
TRBJ2-3	few	TRBV5-1	TRBD2	TGCGCCAGCAGCCTGCCGTCCGGGGGGGGCTTCACAGATACGCAGTATTTT	CASSLPSGGGFTDTQYF
TRBJ1-6	many	TRBV30	-	TGTGCCTGGAGTGCGGCATTCCAGGGCAATTCACCCCTCCACTTT	CAWSAAFQGNSPLHF
TRBJ2-5	few	TRBV5-1	-	TGCGCCAGCAGACCACGGACGGTCCAAGAGACCCAGTACTTC	CASRPRTVQETQYF
TRBJ2-3	many	TRBV12-3/TRBV12-4	-	TGTGCCAGCAGTTTTTTGGGCCCGAGGGCTGACGGCACAGATACGCAGTATTTT	CASSFLGPRADGTDTQYF
TRBJ2-7	-	TRBV18	TRBD1	TGTGCCAGCTCACCGGACAGGGAGAGGCAACAGTACTTC	CASSPDRERQQYF
TRBJ2-5	-	TRBV5-6	TRBD1	TGTGCCAGCAGCTTGGTTCCCAGGGGGCGGTTAGAGACCCAGTACTTC	CASSLVPRGRLETQYF
TRBJ2-7	-	TRBV28	TRBD1	TGTGCCAGCGCACAGGGGAACTACGAGCAGTACTTC	CASAQGNYEQYF
TRBJ2-3	few	TRBV6-5	-	TGTGCCAGCAGTTACTCGTACTACTCAGATACGCAGTATTTT	CASSYSYYSDTQYF
TRBJ2-1	few	TRBV9	-	TGTGCCAGCAGCGTAGAAGTGGTTGGCAATGAGCAGTTCTTC	CASSVEVVGNEQFF
TRBJ2-7	-	TRBV7-2	-	TGTGCCAGCAGCTTAACTCAGGCATACTCCTACGAGCAGTACTTC	CASSLTQAYSYEQYF
TRBJ2-1	-	TRBV20-1	-	TGCAGTGCTAGAACTTGGCGGGGCCTCAATGAGCAGTTCTTC	CSARTWRGLNEQFF
TRBJ2-1	few	TRBV14	TRBD1	TGTGCCAGCAGCCAATTAGGGACAGTTATCTCCAATGAGCAGTTCTTC	CASSQLGTVISNEQFF
TRBJ1-1	-	TRBV12-3/TRBV12-4	-	TGTGCCAGCACCACAGGGCTAAGGGGGGCTTACTTT	CASTTGLRGAYF
TRBJ1-1	few	TRBV7-9	TRBD1	TGTGCCAGCAGCCAGACAGGGCGTTTGGGGAACACTGAAGCTTTCTTT	CASSQTGRLGNTEAFF
TRBJ1-5	few	TRBV29-1	-	TGCAGCGTTGGAGGTGCGGGGGATCAGCCCCAGCATTTT	CSVGGAGDQPQHF
TRBJ2-1	-	TRBV7-9	TRBD1	TGTGCCAGCAGCTCCCGTGACAGGGACAATGAGCAGTTCTTC	CASSSRDRDNEQFF
TRBJ1-6	few	TRBV12-3/TRBV12-4	-	TGTGCCAGCAGTTTATCACTGTTTAATTCACCCCTCCACTTT	CASSLSLFNSPLHF
TRBJ2-7	-	TRBV4-3	TRBD2	TGCGCCAGCAGCCAAGCCCGGACTAGGGCGGACGAGCAGTACTTC	CASSQARTRADEQYF
TRBJ2-2	few	TRBV24-1	TRBD2	TGTGCCACCAAGCCGGGACTAGCGGACGCGAACACCGGGGAGCTGTTTTTT	CATKPGLADANTGELFF